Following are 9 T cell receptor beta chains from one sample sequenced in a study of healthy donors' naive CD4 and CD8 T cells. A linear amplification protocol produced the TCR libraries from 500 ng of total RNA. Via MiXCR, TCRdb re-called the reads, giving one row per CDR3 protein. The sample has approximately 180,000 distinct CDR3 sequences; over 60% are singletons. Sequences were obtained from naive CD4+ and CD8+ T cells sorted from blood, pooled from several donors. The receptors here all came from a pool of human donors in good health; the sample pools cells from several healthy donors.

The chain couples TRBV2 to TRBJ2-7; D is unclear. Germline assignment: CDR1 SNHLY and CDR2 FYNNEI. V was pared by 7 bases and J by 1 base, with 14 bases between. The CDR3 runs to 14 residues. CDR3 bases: TGTGCCAGCACCAAGCCTACCGCTTCCTACGAGCAGTACTTC. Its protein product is CASTKPTASYEQYF.

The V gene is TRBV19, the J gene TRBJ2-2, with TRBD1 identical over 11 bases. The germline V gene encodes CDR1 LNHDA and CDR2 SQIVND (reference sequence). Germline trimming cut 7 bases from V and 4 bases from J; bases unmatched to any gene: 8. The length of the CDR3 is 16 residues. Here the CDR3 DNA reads TGTGCCAGTAAACGGACAGGGGGCTCTGTCACCGGGGAGCTGTTTTTT. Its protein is CASKRTGGSVTGELFF.

The CDR3 spells CASSQSQDLWGEQFF. In nucleotides, the CDR3 is TGCGCCAGCAGCCAAAGCCAGGATCTTTGGGGTGAGCAGTTCTTC. J is TRBJ2-1 and V is TRBV4-1; D gene uncertain. Germline CDR1 and CDR2: MGHRA and YSYEKL. V dropped 2 bases and J dropped 9 bases, with 17 bases sitting between them. The CDR3 is 15 residues long.

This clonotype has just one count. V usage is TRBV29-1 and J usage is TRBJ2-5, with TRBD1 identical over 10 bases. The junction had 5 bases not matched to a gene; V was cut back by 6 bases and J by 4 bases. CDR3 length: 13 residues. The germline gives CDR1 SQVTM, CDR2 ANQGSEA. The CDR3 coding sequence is TGCAGCGTGGCGACAGGGGGCAGAGAGACCCAGTACTTC. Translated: CSVATGGRETQYF.

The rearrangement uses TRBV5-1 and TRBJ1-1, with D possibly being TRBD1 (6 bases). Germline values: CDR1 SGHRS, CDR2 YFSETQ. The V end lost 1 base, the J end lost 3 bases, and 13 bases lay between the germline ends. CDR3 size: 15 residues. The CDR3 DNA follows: TGCGCCAGCAGCTTGTCCGGGACACCGGACACTGAAGCTTTCTTT. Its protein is CASSLSGTPDTEAFF.

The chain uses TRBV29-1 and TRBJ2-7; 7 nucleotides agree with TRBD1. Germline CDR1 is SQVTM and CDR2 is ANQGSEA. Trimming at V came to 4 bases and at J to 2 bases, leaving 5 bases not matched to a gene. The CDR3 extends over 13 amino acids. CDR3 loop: CSVVGTDTYEQYF. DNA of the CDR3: TGCAGCGTTGTAGGGACAGACACCTACGAGCAGTACTTC.

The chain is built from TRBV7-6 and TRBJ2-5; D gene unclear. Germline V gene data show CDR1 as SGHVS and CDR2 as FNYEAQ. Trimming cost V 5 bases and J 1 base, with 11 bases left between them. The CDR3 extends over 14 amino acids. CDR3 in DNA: TGTGCCAGCAGCCAAGCAGGAATCCAAGAGACCCAGTACTTC. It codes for CASSQAGIQETQYF.

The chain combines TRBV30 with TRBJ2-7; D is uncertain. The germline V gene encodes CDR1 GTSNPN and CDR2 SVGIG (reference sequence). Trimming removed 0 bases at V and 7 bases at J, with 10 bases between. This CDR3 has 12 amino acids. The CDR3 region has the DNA TGTGCCTGGAGTGTAGCGTCGGCGGAGCAGTACTTC. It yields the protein CAWSVASAEQYF.

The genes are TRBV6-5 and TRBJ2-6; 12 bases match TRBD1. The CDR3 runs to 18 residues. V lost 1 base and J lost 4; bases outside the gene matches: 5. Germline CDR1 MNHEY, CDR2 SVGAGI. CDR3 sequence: CASSYYRDRGPGANVLTF. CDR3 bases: TGTGCCAGCAGTTACTATCGGGACAGGGGGCCAGGGGCCAACGTCCTGACTTTC.